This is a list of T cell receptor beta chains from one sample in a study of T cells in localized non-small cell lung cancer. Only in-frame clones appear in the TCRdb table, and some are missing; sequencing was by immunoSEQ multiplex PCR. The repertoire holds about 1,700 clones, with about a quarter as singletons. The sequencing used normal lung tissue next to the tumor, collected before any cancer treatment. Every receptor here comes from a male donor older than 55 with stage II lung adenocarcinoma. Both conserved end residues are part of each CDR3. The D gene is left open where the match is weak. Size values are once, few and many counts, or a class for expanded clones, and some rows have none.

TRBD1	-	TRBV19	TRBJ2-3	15	TGTGCCAGTAGTATACGACAGGGGTGGACAGATACGCAGTATTTT	CASSIRQGWTDTQYF
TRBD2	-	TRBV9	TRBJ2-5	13	TGTGCCACGGCAGGACTAGCAGGTGGGACCCAGTACTTC	CATAGLAGGTQYF
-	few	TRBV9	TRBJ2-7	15	TGTGCCAGCAGCGTAGCTGGGGGCCCGACCTACGAGCAGTACTTC	CASSVAGGPTYEQYF
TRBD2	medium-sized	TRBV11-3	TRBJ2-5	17	TGTGCCAGCAGCCCCCTGCATCTAGCGGGAGGAGGAGAGACCCAGTACTTC	CASSPLHLAGGGETQYF
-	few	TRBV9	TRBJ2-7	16	TGTGCCAGCAGCGTAGGGGGGACTCCGACTTCCGGCGAGCAGTACTTC	CASSVGGTPTSGEQYF
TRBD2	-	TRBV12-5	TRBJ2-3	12	TGTGCTAGTGCCTTTGGACTAGCGGCGCAGTATTTT	CASAFGLAAQYF
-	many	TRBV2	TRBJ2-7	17	TGTGCCAGCAGTTTCGGGGGTCAGCTAGGCAGGGGCTACGAGCAGTACTTC	CASSFGGQLGRGYEQYF
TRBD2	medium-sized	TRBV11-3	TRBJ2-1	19	TGTGCCAGCAGCTTAGGGTCCCCCCGGACTAGCGGGATGTACAATGAGCAGTTCTTC	CASSLGSPRTSGMYNEQFF
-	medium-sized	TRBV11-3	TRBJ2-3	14	TGTGCCAGCAGCTTACCATTGAGCACAGATACGCAGTATTTT	CASSLPLSTDTQYF
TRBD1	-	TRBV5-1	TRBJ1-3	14	TGCGCCAGCAGCCAGACAGGGTCTGGAAACACCATATATTTT	CASSQTGSGNTIYF
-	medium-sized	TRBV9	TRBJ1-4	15	TGTGCCAGCAGCGTAGGGGGAAGAAGAAATGAAAAACTGTTTTTT	CASSVGGRRNEKLFF
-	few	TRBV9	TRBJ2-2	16	TGTGCCAGCAGCGTAGTGGCGACAGAGAACACCGGGGAGCTGTTTTTT	CASSVVATENTGELFF
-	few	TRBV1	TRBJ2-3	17	TGCGCCAGCAGCCAAGATATTAGACGACTAGCGGCAGATACGCAGTATTTT	CASSQDIRRLAADTQYF
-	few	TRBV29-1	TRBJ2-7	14	TGCAGCGTTTACGGGGGATACAGCTCCTACGAGCAGTACTTC	CSVYGGYSSYEQYF
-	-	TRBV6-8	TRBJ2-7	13	TGTGCCAGCTATCAGTCACAACCCTACGAGCAGTACTTC	CASYQSQPYEQYF
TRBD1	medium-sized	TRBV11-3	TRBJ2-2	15	TGTGCCAGCAGCCTCGACAGGGCTCGCGGCGGGGAGCTGTTTTTT	CASSLDRARGGELFF
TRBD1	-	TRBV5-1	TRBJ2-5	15	TGCGCCAGCAGCTCGACAGGGATGGTCCAAGAGACCCAGTACTTC	CASSSTGMVQETQYF
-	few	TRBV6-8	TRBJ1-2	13	TGTGCCAGCAGCGAGTCAGGGGATTGGGGCTACACCTTC	CASSESGDWGYTF
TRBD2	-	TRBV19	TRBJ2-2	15	TGTGCCAGTAGTGTCGGGACTAGCGGGATCCGGGAGCTGTTTTTT	CASSVGTSGIRELFF
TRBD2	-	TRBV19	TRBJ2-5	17	TGTGCCAGTAGTATTTCAAGGGGCGGGAGGGCCAGAGAGACCCAGTACTTC	CASSISRGGRARETQYF
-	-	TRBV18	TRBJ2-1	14	TGTGCCAGCTCACCACCGGCGGGGAACAATGAGCAGTTCTTC	CASSPPAGNNEQFF
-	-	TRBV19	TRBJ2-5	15	TGTGCCAGTAGTATAGGGGCGGCGGTACAAGAGACCCAGTACTTC	CASSIGAAVQETQYF
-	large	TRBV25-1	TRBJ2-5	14	TGTGCCAGCAGTGAATTTGGCACCATGGGAACCCAGTACTTC	CASSEFGTMGTQYF
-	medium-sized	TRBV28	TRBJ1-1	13	TGTGCCAGCAGTTTATCCCGGGGCGGCGAAGCTTTCTTT	CASSLSRGGEAFF
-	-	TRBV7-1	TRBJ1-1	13	TGTGCCAGCAGCCAAGACCGGGACACTGAAGCTTTCTTT	CASSQDRDTEAFF
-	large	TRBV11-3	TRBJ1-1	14	TGTGCCAGCAGCTTATTTCGGGGAAACACTGAAGCTTTCTTT	CASSLFRGNTEAFF
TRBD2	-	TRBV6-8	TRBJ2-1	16	TGTGCCAGCAGTTACGGCCAAGCGGGAGGAATCAGGGAGCAGTTCTTC	CASSYGQAGGIREQFF
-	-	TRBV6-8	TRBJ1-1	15	TGTGCCAGCAGTGGGCCCATGGGGGGAGACACTGAAGCTTTCTTT	CASSGPMGGDTEAFF
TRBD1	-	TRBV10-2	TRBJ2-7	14	TGCGCCAGCAGATCCGGGACAGGGCCCTACGAGCAGTACTTC	CASRSGTGPYEQYF
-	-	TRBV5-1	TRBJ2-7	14	TGCGCCAGCAGCTTGTATGGAGGGGACTACGAGCAGTACTTC	CASSLYGGDYEQYF
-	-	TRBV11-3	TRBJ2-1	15	TGTGCCAGCAGCTTAGTTGTAGGGCGCGGCAATGAGCAGTTCTTC	CASSLVVGRGNEQFF
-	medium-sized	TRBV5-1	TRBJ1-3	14	TGCGCCAGCAGCTTGGACCTTCTTGGGAACACCATATATTTT	CASSLDLLGNTIYF
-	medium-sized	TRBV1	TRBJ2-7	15	TGCGCCAGCAGCCAAGCTCTTGGCGGGAGCTACGAGCAGTACTTC	CASSQALGGSYEQYF
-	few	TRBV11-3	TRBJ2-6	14	TGTGCCAGCAGCCCCATGGTTGGGGCCAACGTCCTGACTTTC	CASSPMVGANVLTF
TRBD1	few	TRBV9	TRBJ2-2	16	TGTGCCAGCAGCGGCATTCGGACAGGGGAGCCCGGGGAGCTGTTTTTT	CASSGIRTGEPGELFF
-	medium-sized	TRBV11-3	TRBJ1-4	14	TGTGCCAGCAGCTCGATCGACGGTAGGGAAAAACTGTTTTTT	CASSSIDGREKLFF
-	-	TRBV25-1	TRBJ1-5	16	TGTGCCAGCAGTGGGTCCCAGGGCGGGAGTAATCAGCCCCAGCATTTT	CASSGSQGGSNQPQHF
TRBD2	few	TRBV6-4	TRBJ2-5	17	TGTGCCAGCAGTTACTTGTCTTATGGCGGGAGTGGAGAGACCCAGTACTTC	CASSYLSYGGSGETQYF
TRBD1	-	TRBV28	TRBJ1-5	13	TGTGCCAGTGAGACAGGGGGCTTAGAGCCCCAGCATTTT	CASETGGLEPQHF
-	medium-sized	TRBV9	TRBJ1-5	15	TGTGCCAGCAGTGAGGCCCTCGGGGGGTATCAGCCCCAGCATTTT	CASSEALGGYQPQHF
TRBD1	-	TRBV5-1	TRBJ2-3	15	TGCGCCAGCAGCGGCGGGACAGGGGTTCGGGATACGCAGTATTTT	CASSGGTGVRDTQYF
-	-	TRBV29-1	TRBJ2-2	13	TGCAGCGTTGCTTCAGGGGAAGACGGGGAGCTGTTTTTT	CSVASGEDGELFF